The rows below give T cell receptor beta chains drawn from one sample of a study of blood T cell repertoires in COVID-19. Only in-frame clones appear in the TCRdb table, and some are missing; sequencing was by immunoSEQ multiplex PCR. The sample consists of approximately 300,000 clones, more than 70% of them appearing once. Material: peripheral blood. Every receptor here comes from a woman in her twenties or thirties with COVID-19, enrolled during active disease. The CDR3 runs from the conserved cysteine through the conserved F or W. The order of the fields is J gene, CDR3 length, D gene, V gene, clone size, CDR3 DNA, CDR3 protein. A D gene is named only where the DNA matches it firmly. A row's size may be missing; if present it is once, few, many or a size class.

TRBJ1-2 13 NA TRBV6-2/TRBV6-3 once NA CASSSGQGTGYTF
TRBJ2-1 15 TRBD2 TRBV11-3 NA TGTGCCAGCAGCATCACTAGCGGGAGGTCCGATGAGCAGTTCTTC CASSITSGRSDEQFF
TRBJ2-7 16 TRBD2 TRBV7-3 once TGTGCCAGCAGCTTAATTGCGGGAGGGTTTTCTGGGGAGCAGTACTTC CASSLIAGGFSGEQYF
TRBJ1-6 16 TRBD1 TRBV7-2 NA TGTGCCAGCAGCGACTCTTGGACAGGGCGCAATTCACCCCTCCACTTT CASSDSWTGRNSPLHF
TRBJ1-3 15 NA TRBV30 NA TGTGCCTGGAGAGGGAGAGGGGGTAAAGGAAACACCATATATTTT CAWRGRGGKGNTIYF
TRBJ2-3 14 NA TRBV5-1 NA TGCGCCAGCAGCCAGACTAGTCCGTCCGATACGCAGTATTTT CASSQTSPSDTQYF
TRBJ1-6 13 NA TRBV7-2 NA TGTGCCAGCAGCTCCCAGGGGAATTCACCCCTCCACTTT CASSSQGNSPLHF
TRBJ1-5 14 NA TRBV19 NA TGTGCCAGTAGTTATCAGGGTGGCGGTCAGCCCCAGCATTTT CASSYQGGGQPQHF
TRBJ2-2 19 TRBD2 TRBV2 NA TGTGCCAGCAGTGAAGCGGGTAGCGGGAGATGGAAAGAGGCCGGGGAGCTGTTTTTT CASSEAGSGRWKEAGELFF
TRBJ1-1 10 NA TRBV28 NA TGTGCCAGCAGACAAAGGACTGCTTTCTTT CASRQRTAFF
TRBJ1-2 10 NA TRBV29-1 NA TGCAGCGTGGACAGCTATGGCTACACCTTC CSVDSYGYTF
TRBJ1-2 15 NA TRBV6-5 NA TGTGCCAGCAAAACACAGGGATTGCTAAACTATGGCTACACCTTC CASKTQGLLNYGYTF
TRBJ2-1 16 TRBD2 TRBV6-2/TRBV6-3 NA TGTGCCACCAGCCCCCGCGGGGGAGGACCCTACAATGAGCAGTTCTTC CATSPRGGGPYNEQFF
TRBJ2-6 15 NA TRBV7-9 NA TGTGCCAGCAGCTTAGACGGGGCTGGGGCCAACGTCCTGACTTTC CASSLDGAGANVLTF
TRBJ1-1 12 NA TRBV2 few TGTGCCAGCAGTGGATTAGGGGATGAAGCTTTCTTT CASSGLGDEAFF
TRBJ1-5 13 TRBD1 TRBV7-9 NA TGTGCCAGCACCCAGGGGGAAGAACAGCCCCAGCATTTT CASTQGEEQPQHF
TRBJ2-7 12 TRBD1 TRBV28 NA TGTGCCAGCAACGTACAGGGGTACGAGCAGTACTTC CASNVQGYEQYF
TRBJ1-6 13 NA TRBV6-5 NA TGTGCCAGCATGGTTCGACGGAGCTCACCCCTCCACTTT CASMVRRSSPLHF
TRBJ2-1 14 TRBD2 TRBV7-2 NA TGTGCCAGCAGCGCCGGACTAGTCGTGGATGAGCAGTTCTTC CASSAGLVVDEQFF
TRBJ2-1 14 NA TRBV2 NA TGTGCCACCCAAGGAGGAGCTGGTCACAATGAGCAGTTCTTC CATQGGAGHNEQFF
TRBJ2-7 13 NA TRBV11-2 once TGTGCCAGCGAAGGGGCATCATCCTACGAGCAGTACTTC CASEGASSYEQYF
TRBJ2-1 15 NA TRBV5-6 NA TGTGCCAGCAGCTTGGCCAAACTGGTCAACAATGAGCAGTTCTTC CASSLAKLVNNEQFF
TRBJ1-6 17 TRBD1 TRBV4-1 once TGCGCCAGCAGCCGAGGGAGGGACAGGGATATTAATTCACCCCTCCACTTT CASSRGRDRDINSPLHF
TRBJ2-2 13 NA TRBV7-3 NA TGTGCCAGCAGCTTACAGGGAACCGGGGAGCTGTTTTTT CASSLQGTGELFF
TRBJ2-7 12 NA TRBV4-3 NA TGCGCCAGCAGCCAAGACAGAGGGGAGCAGTACTTC CASSQDRGEQYF
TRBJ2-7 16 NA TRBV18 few TGTGCCAGCTCACCAAGAAGAGCGGATACAACCTACGAGCAGTACTTC CASSPRRADTTYEQYF
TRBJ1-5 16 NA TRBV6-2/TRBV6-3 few TGTGCCAGCAGCTCGGACACACGTATGGGCAACCAGCCCCAGCATTTT CASSSDTRMGNQPQHF
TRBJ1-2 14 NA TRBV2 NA TGTGCCAGCAGTCCGGATGGGGCCCTCTATGGCTACACCTTC CASSPDGALYGYTF
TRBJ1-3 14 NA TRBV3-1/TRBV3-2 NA TGTGCCAGCAGTCTCAGGGCAGCGGGAAACACCATATATTTT CASSLRAAGNTIYF
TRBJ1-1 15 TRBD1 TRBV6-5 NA TGTGCCAGCAGTAAAACAGGGGGCGCCAGGACTGAAGCTTTCTTT CASSKTGGARTEAFF
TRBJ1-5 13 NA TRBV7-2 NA TGTGCCAGCAGCTTAAGCATCAATCAGCCCCAGCATTTT CASSLSINQPQHF